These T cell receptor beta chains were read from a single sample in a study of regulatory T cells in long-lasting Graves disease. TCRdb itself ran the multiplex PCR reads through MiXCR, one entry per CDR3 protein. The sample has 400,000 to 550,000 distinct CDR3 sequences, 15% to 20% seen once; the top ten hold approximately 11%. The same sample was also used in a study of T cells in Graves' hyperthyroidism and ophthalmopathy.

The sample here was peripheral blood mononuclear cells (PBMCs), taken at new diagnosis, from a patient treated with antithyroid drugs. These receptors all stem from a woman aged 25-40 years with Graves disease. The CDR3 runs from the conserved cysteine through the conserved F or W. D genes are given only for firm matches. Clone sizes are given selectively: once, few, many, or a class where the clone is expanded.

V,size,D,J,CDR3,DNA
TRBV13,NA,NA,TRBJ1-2,CASSWGGYTF,TGTGCCAGCAGCTGGGGTGGCTACACCTTC
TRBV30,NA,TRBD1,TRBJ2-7,CAWAPTGRSYEQYF,TGTGCCTGGGCTCCGACAGGGCGATCCTACGAGCAGTACTTC
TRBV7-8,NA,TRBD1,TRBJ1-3,CASSSYRGTGGNTIYF,TGTGCCAGCAGCTCCTATAGAGGGACAGGGGGAAACACCATATATTTT
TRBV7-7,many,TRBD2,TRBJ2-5,CASSLAPSGSETQYF,TGTGCTAGCAGCTTAGCACCTAGCGGGAGTGAGACCCAGTACTTC
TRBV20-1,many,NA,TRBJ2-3,CSARDDEDTQYF,TGCAGTGCTAGAGATGACGAGGATACGCAGTATTTT
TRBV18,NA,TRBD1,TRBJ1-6,CASSLSTGGLNSPLHF,TGTGCCAGCTCACTCTCGACAGGGGGCTTGAATTCACCCCTCCACTTT
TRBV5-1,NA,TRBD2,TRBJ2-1,CASGRASYNEQSF,TGCGCCAGCGGGAGGGCCTCCTACAATGAGCAGTCCTTC
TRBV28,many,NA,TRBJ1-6,CASSLEVPGAHSYNSPLHF,TGTGCCAGCAGTTTAGAGGTCCCGGGGGCTCACTCCTATAATTCACCCCTCCACTTT
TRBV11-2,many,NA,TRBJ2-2,CASSHLQGSYTGELFF,TGTGCCAGCAGCCATCTCCAGGGGTCTTACACCGGGGAGCTGTTTTTT
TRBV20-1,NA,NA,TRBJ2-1,CSARDSPRYYNEQFF,TGCAGTGCTAGAGACAGTCCTAGATACTACAATGAGCAGTTCTTC
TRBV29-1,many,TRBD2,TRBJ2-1,CSVDGRTSSYNEQFF,TGCAGCGTTGACGGGAGGACGTCCTCCTACAATGAGCAGTTCTTC
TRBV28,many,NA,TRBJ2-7,CASSLYRPGREQYF,TGTGCCAGCAGTTTGTACCGCCCCGGGCGGGAGCAGTACTTC
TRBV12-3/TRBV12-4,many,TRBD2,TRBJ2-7,CASSEGGRHYEQYF,TGTGCCAGTTCGGAAGGCGGGAGGCACTACGAGCAGTACTTC
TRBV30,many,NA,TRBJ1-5,CAWSITGYPSNQPQHF,TGTGCCTGGTCGATCACAGGGTACCCCAGCAATCAGCCCCAGCATTTT
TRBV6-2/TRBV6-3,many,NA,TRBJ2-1,CASIRPVNEQFF,TGTGCCAGCATTAGGCCTGTCAATGAGCAGTTCTTC
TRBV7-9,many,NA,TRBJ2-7,CASSSQDLGQYF,TGTGCCAGCAGCTCTCAGGACCTTGGGCAGTACTTC
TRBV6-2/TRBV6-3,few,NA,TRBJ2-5,CASSEAAETQYF,TGTGCCAGCAGCGAGGCAGCAGAGACCCAGTACTTC
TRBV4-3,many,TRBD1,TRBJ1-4,CASSQGGSGTGGEKLFF,TGCGCCAGCAGCCAAGGTGGATCCGGGACAGGTGGTGAAAAACTGTTTTTT
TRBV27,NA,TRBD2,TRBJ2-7,CASSSEAGVLYEQYF,TGTGCCAGCAGTTCAGAAGCGGGAGTTTTGTACGAGCAGTACTTC
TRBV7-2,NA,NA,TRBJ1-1,CASSLTGRTSDMNTEAFF,TGTGCCAGCAGCCTTACAGGGCGGACAAGTGATATGAACACTGAAGCTTTCTTT
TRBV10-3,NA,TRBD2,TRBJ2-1,CASGVAGGPGRNEQFF,TGTGCCAGCGGCGTAGCGGGAGGGCCGGGGAGGAATGAGCAGTTCTTC
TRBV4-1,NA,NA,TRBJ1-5,CASSQEASGAINQPQHF,TGCGCCAGCAGCCAAGAAGCATCTGGAGCAATTAATCAGCCCCAGCATTTT
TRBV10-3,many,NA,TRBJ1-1,CAISEKGQMNTEAFF,TGTGCCATCAGTGAGAAGGGACAAATGAACACTGAAGCTTTCTTT
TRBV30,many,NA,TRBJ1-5,CAWSVLDGTGQPQHF,TGTGCCTGGAGTGTACTGGACGGGACGGGTCAGCCCCAGCATTTT
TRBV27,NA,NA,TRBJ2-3,CASWGRATDTQYF,TGTGCCAGCTGGGGCAGGGCAACGGATACGCAGTATTTT
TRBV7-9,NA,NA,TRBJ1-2,CASSLASSGRRANSYGYTF,TGTGCCAGCAGCTTAGCGAGCTCGGGACGGAGGGCCAACAGCTATGGCTACACCTTC
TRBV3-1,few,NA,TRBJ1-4,CASSPLQGTNEKLFF,TGTGCCAGCAGCCCGTTACAGGGAACTAATGAAAAACTGTTTTTT
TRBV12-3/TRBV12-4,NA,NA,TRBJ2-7,CASSGAGTGSSYEQYF,TGTGCCAGCAGTGGGGCTGGGACGGGGAGCTCCTACGAGCAGTACTTC
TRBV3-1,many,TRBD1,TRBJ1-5,CASSPGDSNNQPQHF,TGTGCCAGCAGCCCCGGGGACAGTAACAATCAGCCCCAGCATTTT
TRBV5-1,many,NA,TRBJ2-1,CASSWDTYNEQFF,TGCGCCAGCAGCTGGGACACGTACAATGAGCAGTTCTTC
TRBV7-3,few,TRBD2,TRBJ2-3,CASSPKGRLAGVDTQYF,TGTGCCAGCAGCCCAAAAGGGCGTCTAGCGGGAGTTGATACGCAGTATTTT
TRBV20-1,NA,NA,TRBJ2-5,CSARDLQGTQYF,TGCAGTGCTAGAGATCTTCAAGGGACCCAGTACTTC
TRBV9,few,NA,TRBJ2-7,CASSVASQYF,TGTGCCAGCAGCGTAGCCTCGCAGTACTTC